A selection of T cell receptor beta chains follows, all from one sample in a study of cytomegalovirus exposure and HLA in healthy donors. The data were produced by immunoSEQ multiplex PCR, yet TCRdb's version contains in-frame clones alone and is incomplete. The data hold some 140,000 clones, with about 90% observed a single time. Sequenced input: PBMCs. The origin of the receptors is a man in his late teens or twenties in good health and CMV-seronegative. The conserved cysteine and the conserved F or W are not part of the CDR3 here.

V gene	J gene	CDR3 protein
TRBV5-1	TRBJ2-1	ASSLAGQGANEQF
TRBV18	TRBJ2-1	ASSPPNYGEQF
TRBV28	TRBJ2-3	ASSQDRGGTDTQY
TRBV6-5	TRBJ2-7	ASSYSGQGGSYEQY
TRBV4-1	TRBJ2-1	ASSPAGLAYNEQF
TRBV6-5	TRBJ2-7	ASSFRVAGVYEQY
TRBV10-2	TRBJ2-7	ASSEQGIFYEQY
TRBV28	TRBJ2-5	ASSPKLAGGGETQY
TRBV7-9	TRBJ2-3	ASSLSPEGASTDTQY
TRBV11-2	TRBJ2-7	ASSQGGLAGGPNYEQY
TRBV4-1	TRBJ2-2	ASSQDRGQYTGELF
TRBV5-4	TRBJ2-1	ASSDPTSGRSEQF
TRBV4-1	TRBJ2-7	ASSQVFTSVYYEQY
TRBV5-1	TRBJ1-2	ASSQTGGAYGYT
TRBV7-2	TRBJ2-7	ASSSGLAGGAAGQY
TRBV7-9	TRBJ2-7	ASSLAGAGAPTYEQY
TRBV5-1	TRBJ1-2	ASSRTYTQWTRENYGYT
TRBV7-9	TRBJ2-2	ASSPRDRANTGELF
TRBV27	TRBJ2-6	ASRIASGGANVLT
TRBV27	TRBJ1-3	ASSLRGSGNTIY
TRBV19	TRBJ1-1	ASSGARGTGTEAF
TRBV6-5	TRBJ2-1	ATGNRDSDNEQF
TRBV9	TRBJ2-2	ASSVWQSTGELF
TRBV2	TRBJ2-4	ASSATSGGGNIQY
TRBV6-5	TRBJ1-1	ASSLTLGSEAF
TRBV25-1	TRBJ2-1	ASSLAASYNEQF
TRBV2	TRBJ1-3	ASSDRDSRSGNTIY
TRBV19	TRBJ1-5	ASSRGGSPQPQH
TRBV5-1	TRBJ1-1	ASSPILARVDTEAF
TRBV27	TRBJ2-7	ASSLSFGRDEQY
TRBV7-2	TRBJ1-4	ASSSQGAGEKLF
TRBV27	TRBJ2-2	ASSLLGVSDTGELF
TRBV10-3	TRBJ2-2	AISGGQGSPGGELF
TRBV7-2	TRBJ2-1	ASSTRLAGVRNEQF
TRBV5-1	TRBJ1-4	ASSPGQGAFQEKLF
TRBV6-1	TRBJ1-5	ASSYRDRGQPQH
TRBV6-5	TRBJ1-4	ASSYSATNEKLF
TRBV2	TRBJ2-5	ASSLTLIGEETQY
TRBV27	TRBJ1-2	ASHDPRTDYGYT
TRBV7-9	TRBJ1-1	ASSLGYGGNTEAF
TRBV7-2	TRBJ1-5	ASSLLGQSNQPQH
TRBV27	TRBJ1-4	ASSHTASINEKLF
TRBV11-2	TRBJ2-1	ASSLRLEDEQF
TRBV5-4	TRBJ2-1	ASSLQWREQF
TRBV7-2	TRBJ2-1	ASSFSKSYNEQF
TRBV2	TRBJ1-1	ASSERSGAGTEAF
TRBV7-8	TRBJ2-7	ASSATRGSYEQY
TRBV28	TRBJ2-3	ASRKRTSGRVGTDTQY
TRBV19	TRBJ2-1	ASSLLELAGHNEQF
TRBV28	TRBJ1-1	ASSLSPQNTEAF
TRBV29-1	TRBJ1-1	SVAGATEAF
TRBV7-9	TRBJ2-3	ASSGQGSTDTQY
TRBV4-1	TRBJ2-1	ASSPAGGSYNEQF
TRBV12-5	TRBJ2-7	ASGWDRGRLAYEQY
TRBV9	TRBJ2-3	ASSVDQGDPPRDTQY